The 14 T cell receptor beta chains below come from one sample, sequenced in a study of T cell responses to AZD1222 COVID-19 vaccine. Assay used: immunoSEQ multiplex PCR; TCRdb lists only in-frame clones, some missing. The sample holds 150,000 or so clones, 85% to 95% seen once. The source was peripheral blood, collected on day 0 of AZD1222 vaccination. All receptors come from an adult in good health.

This clone was seen only a few times. The chain joins TRBV24-1 to TRBJ2-7; possibly TRBD2 for D (6 bases). V was clipped by 10 bases and J by 2 bases, with 17 bases between them. This CDR3 comprises 14 residues. The V gene's germline CDR1 is KGHDR and CDR2 SFDVKD. CDR3 nucleotide sequence: TGTGCCACTCCGTGGGACTTAGCGGCCTACGAGCAGTACTTC. Its protein is CATPWDLAAYEQYF.

A remark on this clone: This sample includes further DNA sequences coding for the same CDR3. The rearrangement uses TRBV19 and TRBJ1-5; D remains unclear. Looked up from germline, CDR1 is LNHDA and CDR2 is SQIVND (reference sequence). Trimming shortened V by 3 bases and J by 0 bases, and 9 bases separated the two germline ends. The CDR3 has 15 residues. DNA for the CDR3: TGTGCCAGTAGTATTACGGGGTATAGCAATCAGCCCCAGCATTTT. Amino acid sequence: CASSITGYSNQPQHF.

The J gene is TRBJ1-5, the V gene TRBV19; 8 bases align to TRBD1. This CDR3 has 14 amino acids. Losses at the gene ends were 5 bases for V and 5 bases for J; bases not matched to a gene: 5. Germline loops: CDR1 LNHDA, CDR2 SQIVND (reference sequence). This CDR3 reads CASSFNRGYQPQHF. In DNA form, the CDR3 reads TGTGCCAGTAGTTTTAACAGGGGGTATCAGCCCCAGCATTTT. The whole variable domain, filled in from reference TRBV19 and TRBJ1-5, reads DGGITQSPKYLFRKEGQNVTLSCEQNLNHDAMYWYRQDPGQGLRLIYYSQIVNDFQKGDIAEGYSVSREKKESFPLTVTSAQKNPTAFYLCASSFNRGYQPQHFGDGTRLSIL.

V is TRBV5-1 and J is TRBJ1-4; TRBD1 matches 9 bases. The CDR3 length is 19 residues. In germline, CDR1 is SGHRS, CDR2 YFSETQ. The ends lost 0 bases at V and 4 bases at J; junction bases unmatched: 13. In nucleotides, the CDR3 is TGCGCCAGCAGCTTGGCCCGAGGGACAGGGTTTTTTGATAATGAAAAACTGTTTTTT. Its protein product is CASSLARGTGFFDNEKLFF.

The chain uses TRBV24-1 and TRBJ2-1; TRBD1 aligns across 10 bases. CDR1 and CDR2 from the germline V gene are KGHDR and SFDVKD. The CDR3 totals 18 residues. J gave up 1 base and V 0 bases, and 5 bases lay outside the gene matches. CDR3 nucleotides: TGTGCCACCAGTGATTTGCGCGGGACAGGGGATTCCTACAATGAGCAGTTCTTC. It yields the protein CATSDLRGTGDSYNEQFF.

This sequence joins TRBV28 and TRBJ1-1; D gene unclear. The CDR3 sequence is 14 residues long. Trimming took 5 bases from V and 0 from J, leaving 10 bases between them. From germline, CDR1 is MDHEN and CDR2 SYDVKM. CDR3: CASSRLGVNTEAFF. CDR3 DNA sequence: TGTGCCAGCAGTCGGCTAGGAGTGAACACTGAAGCTTTCTTT.

CDR3 coding DNA: TGTGCCAGCTCACCCCCATCCGGGGGGCGACCCTACAATGAGCAGTTCTTC. Amino acid sequence: CASSPPSGGRPYNEQFF. This chain links TRBV18 with TRBJ2-1; TRBD2 might be the D (7 bases). Trimming shortened V by 3 bases and J by 2 bases, and 17 bases separated the two germline ends. Germline V gene sequence: CDR1 KGHSH, CDR2 LQKENI. The CDR3 extends over 17 amino acids.

The chain couples TRBV2 to TRBJ2-7; 9 bases match TRBD1. Per germline, CDR1 SNHLY and CDR2 FYNNEI. The V gene end was trimmed by 4 bases and the J gene end by 6 bases; junction bases not matched to a gene: 4. The CDR3 has 13 amino acids. The CDR3 here is CASSGTGEAEQYF. CDR3 coding DNA: TGTGCCAGCAGTGGGACAGGGGAGGCCGAGCAGTACTTC.

DNA of the CDR3: TGTGCCAGCAGTCTTGGACAGGGAAACACCATATATTTT. This encodes CASSLGQGNTIYF. The chain carries TRBV27 and TRBJ1-3; perhaps TRBD1 as D (6 bases). CDR1 MNHEY and CDR2 SMNVEV come from the germline V gene (reference sequence). The CDR3 spans 13 residues. Trimming took 5 bases from V and 4 from J, leaving 9 bases between them.

CDR3 in amino acids: CASSPSTGLNEKLFF. In DNA form, the CDR3 reads TGTGCCAGCAGCCCATCGACAGGCCTAAATGAAAAACTGTTTTTT. The chain combines TRBV7-9 with TRBJ1-4; TRBD1 is a possible D gene (6 bases). This CDR3 comprises 15 residues. Germline V gene data show CDR1 as SEHNR and CDR2 as FQNEAQ (reference sequence). Trimming pared 5 bases from V and 5 bases from J, leaving 15 bases between.

The rearrangement links TRBV14 to TRBJ2-1; no clear D. Germline values: CDR1 SGHDN, CDR2 FVKESK. This CDR3 is 16 amino acids long. Between the trimmed V and J ends, which lost 0 bases and 1 base, there was a span of 10 bases. CDR3 nucleotide sequence: TGTGCCAGCAGCCAAGATCGGGCAGGATCCTACAATGAGCAGTTCTTC. It encodes CASSQDRAGSYNEQFF.

This rearrangement joins TRBV7-3 to TRBJ2-1; 7 bases align to TRBD2. There are 17 residues in the CDR3. The V segment lost 3 bases and the J segment 7 bases; nucleotides outside the gene matches: 15. Germline V gene lookup returns CDR1 SGHTA and CDR2 FQGTGA. Here the CDR3 reads CASSFTRLEGGPNEQFF. The CDR3 DNA is TGTGCCAGCAGCTTTACGCGCCTGGAGGGAGGGCCTAATGAGCAGTTCTTC.

This rearrangement joins TRBV19 to TRBJ2-5; 7 bases align to TRBD2. Germline V gene sequence: CDR1 LNHDA, CDR2 SQIVND (reference sequence). CDR3 length: 14 residues. With 6 bases clipped from V and 5 bases from J, the junction kept 9 bases outside the gene matches. The CDR3 here is CASSTFGGGETQYF. Here the CDR3 DNA reads TGTGCCAGTAGCACCTTTGGGGGAGGGGAGACCCAGTACTTC.

The count of this clone is one. The DNA for the CDR3 is TGTGCCAGCAGCCAAGTTATCCCCCCAGGGTCGGGCGACACCGGGGAGCTGTTTTTT. As protein: CASSQVIPPGSGDTGELFF. The genes are TRBV4-2 and TRBJ2-2; D is possibly TRBD1 (5 bases). Per the germline V gene, CDR1 is LGHNA and CDR2 is YNFKEQ. The CDR3 is 19 amino acids. V was pared by 1 base and J by 3 bases, with 21 bases between.